Following are 10 T cell receptor beta chains from one sample sequenced in a study of blood T cell repertoires in COVID-19. The table came from immunoSEQ multiplex PCR; TCRdb's copy has only in-frame clones and leaves some out. The data show about 140,000 clones, 84% seen once. The sample consisted of peripheral blood. These receptors were obtained from a man aged 25 to 45 with COVID-19, enrolled during active disease.

This chain links TRBV7-3 with TRBJ2-1; D is undetermined. Trimming shortened V by 3 bases and J by 9 bases, and 12 bases separated the two germline ends. CDR1 and CDR2 from the germline V gene are SGHTA and FQGTGA. This CDR3 has 13 residues. The CDR3, as DNA: TGTGCCAGCAGCTTGACCCTAGGTACTGAGCAGTTCTTC. This gives the protein CASSLTLGTEQFF.

The rearrangement uses TRBV9 and TRBJ2-7, with D uncertain. Germline CDR1 is SGDLS and CDR2 is YYNGEE. The CDR3 consists of 13 residues. The V and J ends lost 1 base and 2 bases respectively, with 7 bases between them. The CDR3 DNA is TGTGCCAGCAGCGTAACACCGACCTACGAGCAGTACTTC. It specifies CASSVTPTYEQYF.

The chain has TRBV7-2 and TRBJ2-4, with TRBD1 matching over 10 bases. Per germline, CDR1 SGHTA and CDR2 FQGNSA. CDR3 length equals 16 residues. V gave up 5 bases and J gave up 6 bases; unmatched junction bases: 10. The CDR3 protein is CASSPTDRGVGNIQYF. CDR3 in DNA: TGTGCCAGCAGCCCCACGGACAGGGGGGTGGGAAACATTCAGTACTTC.

The gene calls are TRBV25-1 and TRBJ2-1; 8 positions match TRBD2. This CDR3 spans 15 amino acids. Germline V gene sequence: CDR1 MGHDK, CDR2 SYGVNS. V trimming: 3 bases; J trimming: 7 bases; junction bases outside the gene matches: 8. The CDR3 region has the DNA TGTGCCAGCAGTGAGCCTAGCGGGTCACGTAATGAGCAGTTCTTC. It is translated as CASSEPSGSRNEQFF.

V usage is TRBV27 and J usage is TRBJ2-7, with TRBD2 identical over 8 bases. This CDR3 has 17 amino acids. The V segment lost 6 bases and the J segment 0 bases; nucleotides outside the gene matches: 13. Germline values: CDR1 MNHEY, CDR2 SMNVEV (reference sequence). The CDR3 reads CASRILAGRYSSYEQYF. CDR3 DNA: TGTGCCAGCAGGATCTTAGCGGGGCGATACAGCTCCTACGAGCAGTACTTC.

This sequence joins TRBV6-1 and TRBJ1-6, with a possible D match to TRBD1 (6 bases). CDR1 is MNHNS and CDR2 is SASEGT in the germline V gene. CDR3 length equals 15 residues. V was shortened by 3 bases and J by 9 bases, with 15 bases between the two germline ends. The CDR3 DNA is TGTGCCAGCAGTGAGTCCTGGGGGGGCCGTTCACCCCTCCACTTT. This codes for CASSESWGGRSPLHF.

The chain is built from TRBV28 and TRBJ2-7; D remains ambiguous. Germline CDR1 reads MDHEN; CDR2 reads SYDVKM. The V and J ends lost 5 bases and 5 bases respectively, with 13 bases between them. The CDR3 has 13 amino acids. The CDR3 is CASSPPASHEQYF. As DNA, the CDR3 is TGTGCCAGCAGTCCCCCAGCGTCCCACGAGCAGTACTTC.

The rearrangement joins TRBV7-3 to TRBJ2-1; D gene uncertain. V lost 5 bases, J lost 0 bases, and 11 bases lay in between. Germline lookup yields CDR1 SGHTA and CDR2 FQGTGA. The CDR3 is made up of 15 amino acids. The CDR3 DNA is TGTGCCAGCAGCCCTGGGCCGAGCTCCTACAATGAGCAGTTCTTC. Translating it yields CASSPGPSSYNEQFF.

This clone was seen a handful of times. The V and J genes are TRBV7-9 and TRBJ1-2, with 7 bases identical to TRBD1. The CDR3 spans 13 residues. The V gene's germline CDR1 is SEHNR and CDR2 FQNEAQ (reference sequence). Trimming removed 5 bases from V and 5 bases from J; junction bases left unmatched: 5. CDR3 sequence: CASSPGTAYGYTF. CDR3 in DNA: TGTGCCAGCAGCCCAGGGACAGCGTATGGCTACACCTTC.

The chain couples TRBV24-1 to TRBJ2-5; 8 bases match TRBD1. The length of the CDR3 is 16 residues. V was pared by 3 bases and J by 1 base, with 6 bases of the junction left unmatched. Germline CDR1 is KGHDR and CDR2 is SFDVKD. The CDR3 loop is CATSDPTGAGQETQYF. The CDR3 nucleotides read TGTGCCACCAGTGATCCGACAGGGGCGGGCCAAGAGACCCAGTACTTC.